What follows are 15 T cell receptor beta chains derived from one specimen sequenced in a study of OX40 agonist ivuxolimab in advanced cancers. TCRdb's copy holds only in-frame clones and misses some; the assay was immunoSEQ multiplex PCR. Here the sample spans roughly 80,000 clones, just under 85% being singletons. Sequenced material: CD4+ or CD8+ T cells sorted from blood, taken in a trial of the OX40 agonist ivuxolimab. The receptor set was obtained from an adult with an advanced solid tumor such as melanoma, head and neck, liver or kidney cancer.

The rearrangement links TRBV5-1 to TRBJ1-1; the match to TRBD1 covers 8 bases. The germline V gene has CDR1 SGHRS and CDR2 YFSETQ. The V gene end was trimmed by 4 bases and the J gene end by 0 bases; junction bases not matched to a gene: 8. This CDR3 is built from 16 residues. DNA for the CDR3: TGCGCCAGCAGCGGCACCGACAGGGGCTTGAACACTGAAGCTTTCTTT. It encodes CASSGTDRGLNTEAFF.

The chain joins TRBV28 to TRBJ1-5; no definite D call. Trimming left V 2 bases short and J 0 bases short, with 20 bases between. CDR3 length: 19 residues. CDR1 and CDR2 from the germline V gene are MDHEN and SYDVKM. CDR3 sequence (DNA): TGTGCCAGCAGTTTAGGTAGTGAGGGATGGGCGTATAGCAATCAGCCCCAGCATTTT. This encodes CASSLGSEGWAYSNQPQHF.

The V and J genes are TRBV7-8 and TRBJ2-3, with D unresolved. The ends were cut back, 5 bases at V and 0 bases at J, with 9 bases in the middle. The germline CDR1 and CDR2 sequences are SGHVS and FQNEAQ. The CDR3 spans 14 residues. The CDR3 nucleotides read TGTGCCAGCAGCCTCTCCCCTAGCACAGATACGCAGTATTTT. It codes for CASSLSPSTDTQYF.

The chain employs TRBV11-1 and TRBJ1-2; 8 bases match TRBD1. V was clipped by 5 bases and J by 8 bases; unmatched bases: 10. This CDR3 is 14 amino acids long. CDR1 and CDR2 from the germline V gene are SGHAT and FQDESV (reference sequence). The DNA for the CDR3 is TGTGCCAGCAGCCTATCAGGGGGCGCGACCGGCTACACCTTC. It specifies CASSLSGGATGYTF.

CDR3 in DNA: TGTGCCAGCAGATACGGGAGAGGGGAGCTGTTTTTT. The encoded protein is CASRYGRGELFF. The chain has TRBV7-9 and TRBJ2-2; D possibly corresponds to TRBD2 (6 bases). Trimming stripped 6 bases from V and 8 bases from J, with 10 bases between. The CDR3 is 12 amino acids. Germline CDR1 and CDR2: SEHNR and FQNEAQ (reference sequence). The full variable domain, with the rest looked up from reference TRBV7-9 and TRBJ2-2, is DTGVSQNPRHKITKRGQNVTFRCDPISEHNRLYWYRQTLGQGPEFLTYFQNEAQLEKSRLLSDRFSAERPKGSFSTLEIQRTEQGDSAMYLCASRYGRGELFFGEGSRLTVL.

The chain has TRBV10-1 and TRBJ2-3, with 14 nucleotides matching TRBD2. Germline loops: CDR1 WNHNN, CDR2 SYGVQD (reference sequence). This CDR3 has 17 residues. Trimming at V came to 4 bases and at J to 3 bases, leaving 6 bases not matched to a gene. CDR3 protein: CASSGGTSGSWTDTQYF. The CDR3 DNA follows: TGCGCCAGCAGTGGGGGGACTAGCGGGAGTTGGACAGATACGCAGTATTTT.

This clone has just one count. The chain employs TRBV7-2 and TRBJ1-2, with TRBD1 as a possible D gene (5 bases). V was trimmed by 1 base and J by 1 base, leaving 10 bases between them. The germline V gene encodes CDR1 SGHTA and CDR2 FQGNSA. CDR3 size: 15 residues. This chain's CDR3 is CASSLVGRDNYGYTF. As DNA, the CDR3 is TGTGCCAGCAGCTTAGTAGGCAGGGATAACTATGGCTACACCTTC.

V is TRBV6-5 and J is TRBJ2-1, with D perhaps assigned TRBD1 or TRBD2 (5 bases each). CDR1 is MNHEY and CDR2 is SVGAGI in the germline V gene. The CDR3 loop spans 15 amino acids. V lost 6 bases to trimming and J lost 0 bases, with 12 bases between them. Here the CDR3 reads CASSRRGSSYNEQFF. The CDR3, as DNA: TGTGCCAGCAGCCGTCGGGGCAGCTCCTACAATGAGCAGTTCTTC.

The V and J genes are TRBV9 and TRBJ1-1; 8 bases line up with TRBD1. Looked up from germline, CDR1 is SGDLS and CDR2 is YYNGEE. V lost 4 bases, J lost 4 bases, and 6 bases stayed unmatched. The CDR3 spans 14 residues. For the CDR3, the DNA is TGTGCCAGCAGCACCCAGGGGGCCAGCACTGAAGCTTTCTTT. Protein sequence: CASSTQGASTEAFF.

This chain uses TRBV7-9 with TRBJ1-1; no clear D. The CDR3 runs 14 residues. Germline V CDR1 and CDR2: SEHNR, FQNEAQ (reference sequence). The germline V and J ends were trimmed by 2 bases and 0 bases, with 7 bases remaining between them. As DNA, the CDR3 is TGTGCCAGCAGCTTAAACAACCTGAACACTGAAGCTTTCTTT. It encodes CASSLNNLNTEAFF.

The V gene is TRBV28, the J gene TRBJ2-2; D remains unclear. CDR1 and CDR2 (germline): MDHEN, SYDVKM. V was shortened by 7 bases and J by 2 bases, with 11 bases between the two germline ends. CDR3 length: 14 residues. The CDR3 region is CASMSRSNTGELFF. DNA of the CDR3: TGTGCCAGCATGTCCCGTTCTAACACCGGGGAGCTGTTTTTT.

Here the CDR3 DNA reads TGTGCCAGCAGCCCGAGTGCCAGGGGCGTGGAGACCCAGTACTTC. It is translated as CASSPSARGVETQYF. The chain employs TRBV7-8 and TRBJ2-5; perhaps TRBD1 as D (6 bases). Per germline, CDR1 SGHVS and CDR2 FQNEAQ. Trimming left V 5 bases short and J 5 bases short, with 18 bases between. The CDR3 has 15 residues.

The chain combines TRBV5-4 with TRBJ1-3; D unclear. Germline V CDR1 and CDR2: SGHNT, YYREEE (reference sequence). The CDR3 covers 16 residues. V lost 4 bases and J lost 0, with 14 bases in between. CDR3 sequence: CASSRDGVPSGNTIYF. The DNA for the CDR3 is TGTGCCAGCAGCCGGGATGGGGTCCCCTCTGGAAACACCATATATTTT.

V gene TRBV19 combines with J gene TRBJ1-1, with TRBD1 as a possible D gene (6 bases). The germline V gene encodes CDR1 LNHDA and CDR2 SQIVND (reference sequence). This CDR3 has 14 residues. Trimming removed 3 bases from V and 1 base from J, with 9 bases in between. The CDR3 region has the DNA TGTGCCAGTAGTATGGACAGAGAGAACACTGAAGCTTTCTTT. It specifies CASSMDRENTEAFF.

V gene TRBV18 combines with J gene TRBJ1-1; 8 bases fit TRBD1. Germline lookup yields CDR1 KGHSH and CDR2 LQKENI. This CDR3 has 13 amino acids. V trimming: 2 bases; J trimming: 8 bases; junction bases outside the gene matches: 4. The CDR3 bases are TGTGCCAGCTCACCATTGGGACAGGACGAAGCTTTCTTT. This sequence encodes CASSPLGQDEAFF.